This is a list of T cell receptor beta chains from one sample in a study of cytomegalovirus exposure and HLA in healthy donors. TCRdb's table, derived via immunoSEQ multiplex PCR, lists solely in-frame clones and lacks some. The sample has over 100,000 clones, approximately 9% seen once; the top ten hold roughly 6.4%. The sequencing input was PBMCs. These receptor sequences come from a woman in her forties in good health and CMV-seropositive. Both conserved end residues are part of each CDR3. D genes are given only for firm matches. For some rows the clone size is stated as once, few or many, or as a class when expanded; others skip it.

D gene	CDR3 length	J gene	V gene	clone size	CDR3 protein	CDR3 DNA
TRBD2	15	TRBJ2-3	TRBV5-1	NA	CASRDAGGSTDTQYF	TGCGCCAGCAGGGACGCGGGGGGGAGCACAGATACGCAGTATTTT
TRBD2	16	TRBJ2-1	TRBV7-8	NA	CASSRIAGANYNEQFF	TGTGCCAGCAGCAGAATAGCGGGGGCGAATTACAATGAGCAGTTCTTC
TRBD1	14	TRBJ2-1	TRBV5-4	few	CASSLGQGYNEQFF	TGTGCCAGCAGCTTGGGACAGGGGTACAATGAGCAGTTCTTC
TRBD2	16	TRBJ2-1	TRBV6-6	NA	CASSSLLAGGRREQFF	TGTGCCAGCAGTTCCCTTTTAGCGGGGGGGCGACGAGAGCAGTTCTTC
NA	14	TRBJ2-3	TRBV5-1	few	CASSLGTESDTQYF	TGCGCCAGCAGCTTGGGAACAGAATCAGATACGCAGTATTTT
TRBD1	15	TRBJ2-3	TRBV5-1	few	CASSLAGQYTDTQYF	TGCGCCAGCAGCTTGGCGGGACAGTACACAGATACGCAGTATTTT
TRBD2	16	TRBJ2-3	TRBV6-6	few	CASSALLAGITDTQYF	TGTGCCAGCAGTGCCCTACTAGCGGGGATCACAGATACGCAGTATTTT
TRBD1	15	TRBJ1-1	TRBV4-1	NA	CASSQEGTGGTEAFF	TGCGCCAGCAGCCAAGAAGGGACAGGGGGCACTGAAGCTTTCTTT
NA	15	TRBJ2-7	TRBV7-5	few	CVRSLVPTAPYEQYF	TGTGTCAGAAGCTTAGTGCCGACAGCCCCTTACGAGCAGTACTTC
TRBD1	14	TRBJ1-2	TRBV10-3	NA	CAISGTGSRYGYTF	TGTGCCATCAGTGGGACAGGGAGTAGGTATGGCTACACCTTC
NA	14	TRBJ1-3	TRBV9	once	CASSEGQSGNTIYF	TGTGCCAGCAGCGAGGGACAATCTGGAAACACCATATATTTT
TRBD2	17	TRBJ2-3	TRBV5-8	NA	CASSSGTSGGRTDTQYF	TGTGCCAGCAGCTCCGGGACTAGCGGGGGAAGAACAGATACGCAGTATTTT
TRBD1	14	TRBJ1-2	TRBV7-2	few	CASSPRGSNYGYTF	TGTGCCAGCAGCCCCAGGGGGTCTAACTATGGCTACACCTTC
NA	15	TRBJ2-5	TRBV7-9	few	CASRRGSGGEETQYF	TGTGCCAGCAGACGTGGCTCCGGGGGAGAAGAGACCCAGTACTTC
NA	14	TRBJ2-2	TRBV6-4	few	CASKLEPNTGELFF	TGTGCCAGCAAACTCGAACCGAACACCGGGGAGCTGTTTTTT
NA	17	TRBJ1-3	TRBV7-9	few	CASSLDHLGGSGNTIYF	TGTGCCAGCAGCTTAGATCACTTAGGGGGTTCTGGAAACACCATATATTTT
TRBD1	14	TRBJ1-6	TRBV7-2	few	CASSFGTGVATLHF	TGTGCCAGCAGCTTTGGTACAGGGGTCGCCACCCTCCACTTT
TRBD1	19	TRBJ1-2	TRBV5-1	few	CASSPASHPGQGEGYGYTF	TGCGCCAGCAGCCCGGCATCCCATCCCGGACAGGGGGAAGGCTATGGCTACACCTTC
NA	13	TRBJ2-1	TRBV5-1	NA	CASSLDSYNEQFF	TGCGCCAGCAGCTTGGACAGCTACAATGAGCAGTTCTTC
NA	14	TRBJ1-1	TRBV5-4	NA	CASSLPGRDTEAFF	TGTGCCAGCAGCCTCCCCGGGCGGGACACTGAAGCTTTCTTT
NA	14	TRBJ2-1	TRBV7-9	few	CASSPGTKYNEQFF	TGTGCCAGCAGCCCCGGGACAAAATACAATGAGCAGTTCTTC
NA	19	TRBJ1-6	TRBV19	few	CASSTWTASVNAYNSPLHF	TGTGCCAGTAGTACCTGGACAGCCTCCGTTAATGCCTATAATTCACCCCTCCACTTT
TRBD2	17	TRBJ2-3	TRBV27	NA	CASSLSWTSGGDDTQYF	TGTGCCAGCAGTTTATCGTGGACTAGCGGGGGTGACGATACGCAGTATTTT
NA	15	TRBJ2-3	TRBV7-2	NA	CASSLAGPDLGGYNF	TGTGCCAGCAGCTTAGCGGGGCCCGATCTTGGGGGGTATAACTTT
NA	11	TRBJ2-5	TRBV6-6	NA	CASSYGESQYF	TGTGCCAGCAGTTACGGGGAGTCCCAGTACTTC
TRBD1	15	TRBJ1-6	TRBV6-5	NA	CASTLDRGNNSPLHF	TGTGCCAGCACCCTCGACAGGGGGAATAATTCACCCCTCCACTTT
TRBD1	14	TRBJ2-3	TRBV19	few	CASSNGQGGDTQYF	TGTGCCAGTAGTAATGGACAGGGTGGAGATACGCAGTATTTT
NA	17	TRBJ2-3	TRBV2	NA	CASQGPIGEEGTDTQYF	TGTGCCAGCCAAGGGCCGATTGGGGAGGAGGGCACAGATACGCAGTATTTT
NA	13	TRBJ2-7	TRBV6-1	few	CASSEAILVEQYF	TGTGCCAGCAGTGAGGCCATCCTCGTTGAGCAGTACTTC
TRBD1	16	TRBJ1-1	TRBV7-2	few	CASSFSLSPGQGEAFF	TGTGCCAGCAGCTTTTCCCTTTCCCCGGGACAGGGAGAAGCTTTCTTT
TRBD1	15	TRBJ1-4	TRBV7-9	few	CASSLGGTEIEKLFF	TGTGCCAGCAGCTTAGGCGGGACAGAGATCGAAAAACTGTTTTTT
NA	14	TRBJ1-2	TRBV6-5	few	CASGAPGVSGGYTF	TGTGCCAGCGGTGCACCAGGGGTATCCGGTGGCTACACCTTC
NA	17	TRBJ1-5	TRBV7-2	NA	CASSNEFGIYSNQPQHF	TGTGCCAGCAGCAATGAATTCGGTATTTATAGCAATCAGCCCCAGCATTTT
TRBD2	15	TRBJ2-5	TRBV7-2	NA	CASSSAGGWGETQYF	TGTGCCAGCAGCTCCGCGGGGGGATGGGGGGAGACCCAGTACTTC
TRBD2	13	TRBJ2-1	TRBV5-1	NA	CASSIGLAGEQFF	TGCGCCAGCAGCATAGGACTAGCAGGAGAGCAGTTCTTC
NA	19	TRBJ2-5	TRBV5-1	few	CASSLSLWGGPKNQETQYF	TGCGCCAGCAGCCTCTCCCTATGGGGGGGCCCTAAAAACCAAGAGACCCAGTACTTC
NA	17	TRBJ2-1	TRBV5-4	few	CASSPERHRDRGNEQFF	TGTGCCAGCAGCCCAGAACGACACAGGGATCGGGGCAATGAGCAGTTCTTC
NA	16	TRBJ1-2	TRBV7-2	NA	CASSLDRPSLVGGYTF	TGTGCCAGCAGCTTAGACAGGCCCTCCCTCGTTGGGGGCTACACCTTC
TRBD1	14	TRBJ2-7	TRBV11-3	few	CASSLGQAAHEQYF	TGTGCCAGCAGCTTGGGACAGGCCGCCCACGAGCAGTACTTC
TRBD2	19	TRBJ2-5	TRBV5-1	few	CASSLTRLAGGLHQETQYF	TGCGCCAGCAGCTTGACCCGACTAGCGGGGGGCCTCCACCAAGAGACCCAGTACTTC
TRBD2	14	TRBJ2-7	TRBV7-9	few	CASSTPGLADEQYF	TGTGCCAGCAGCACCCCGGGACTAGCGGACGAGCAGTACTTC
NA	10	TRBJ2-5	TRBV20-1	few	CSVRSETQYF	TGCAGTGTCCGTTCAGAGACCCAGTACTTC
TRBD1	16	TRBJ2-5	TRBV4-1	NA	CASSQVGTGGHETQYF	TGCGCCAGCAGCCAAGTTGGTACAGGGGGCCATGAGACCCAGTACTTC
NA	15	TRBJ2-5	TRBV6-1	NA	CASSVAAGIQETQYF	TGTGCCAGCAGTGTAGCGGCAGGGATACAAGAGACCCAGTACTTC
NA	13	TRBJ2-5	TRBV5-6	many	CASSPVYQETQYF	TGTGCCAGCAGCCCTGTATACCAAGAGACCCAGTACTTC
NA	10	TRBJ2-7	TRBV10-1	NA	CASVRRAEYF	TGCGCCAGCGTCCGCAGGGCGGAGTACTTC
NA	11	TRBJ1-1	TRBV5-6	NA	CASSRGTEAFF	TGTGCCAGCAGCAGGGGGACTGAAGCTTTCTTT
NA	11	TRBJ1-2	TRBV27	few	CASSPESGYTF	TGTGCCAGCAGTCCCGAGTCTGGCTACACCTTC
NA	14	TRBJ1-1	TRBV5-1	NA	CASSLEGGDTEAFF	TGCGCCAGCAGCTTGGAAGGGGGGGACACTGAAGCTTTCTTT
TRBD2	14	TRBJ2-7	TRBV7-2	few	CASSPRGGPYEQYF	TGTGCCAGCAGCCCTCGGGGAGGGCCCTACGAGCAGTACTTC
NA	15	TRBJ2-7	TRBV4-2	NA	CASSQDYGSSYEQYF	TGTGCCAGCAGCCAAGATTACGGGAGCTCCTACGAGCAGTACTTC
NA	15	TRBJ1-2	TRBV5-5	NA	CASSSFRGVGYGYTF	TGTGCCAGCAGCTCATTCAGGGGAGTGGGCTATGGCTACACCTTC